This T cell receptor (beta chain) was found in a study of OX40 agonist ivuxolimab in advanced cancers. V dropped 5 bases and J dropped 3 bases, with 10 bases sitting between them. The germline V gene has CDR1 WSHSY and CDR2 SAAADI. This CDR3 has 13 amino acids. The table came from immunoSEQ multiplex PCR; TCRdb's copy has only in-frame clones and leaves some out. The sample yields some 100,000 clones, less than 85% seen once. The sequencing here drew on CD4+ or CD8+ T cells sorted from blood, taken in a trial of the OX40 agonist ivuxolimab. The sequence was collected from an adult with an advanced solid tumor such as melanoma, head and neck, liver or kidney cancer. This chain links TRBV10-2 with TRBJ1-2; no clear D gene. CDR3 in amino acids: CASSTTGYYGYTF. The CDR3 DNA follows: TGCGCCAGCAGTACAACCGGGTACTATGGCTACACCTTC.